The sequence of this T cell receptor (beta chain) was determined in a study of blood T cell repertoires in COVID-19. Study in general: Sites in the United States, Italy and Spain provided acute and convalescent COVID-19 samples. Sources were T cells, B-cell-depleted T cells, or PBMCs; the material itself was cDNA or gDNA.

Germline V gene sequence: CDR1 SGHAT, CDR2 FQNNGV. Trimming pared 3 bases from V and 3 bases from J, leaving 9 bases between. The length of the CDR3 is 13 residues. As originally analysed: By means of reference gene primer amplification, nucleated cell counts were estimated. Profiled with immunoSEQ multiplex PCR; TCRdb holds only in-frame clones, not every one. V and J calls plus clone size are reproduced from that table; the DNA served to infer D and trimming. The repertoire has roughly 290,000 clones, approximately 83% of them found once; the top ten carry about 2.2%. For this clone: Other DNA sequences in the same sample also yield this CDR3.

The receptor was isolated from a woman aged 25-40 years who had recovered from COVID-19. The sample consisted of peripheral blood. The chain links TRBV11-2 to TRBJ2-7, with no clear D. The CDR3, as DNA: TGTGCCAGCAGCTTTAGTTCAGGCTACGAGCAGTACTTC. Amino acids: CASSFSSGYEQYF.